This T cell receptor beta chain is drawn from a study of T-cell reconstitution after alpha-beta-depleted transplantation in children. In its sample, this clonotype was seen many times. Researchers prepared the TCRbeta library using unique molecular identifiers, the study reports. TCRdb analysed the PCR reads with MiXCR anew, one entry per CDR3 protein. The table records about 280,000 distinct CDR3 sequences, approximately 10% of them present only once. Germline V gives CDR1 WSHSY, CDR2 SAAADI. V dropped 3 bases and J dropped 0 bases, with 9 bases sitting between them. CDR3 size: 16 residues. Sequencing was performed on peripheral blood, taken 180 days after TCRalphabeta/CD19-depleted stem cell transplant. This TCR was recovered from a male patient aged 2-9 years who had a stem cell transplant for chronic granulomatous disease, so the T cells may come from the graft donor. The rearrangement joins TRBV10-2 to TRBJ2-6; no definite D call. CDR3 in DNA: TGCGCCAGCAGTGACTCCTACAGCTCTGGGGCCAACGTCCTGACTTTC. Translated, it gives CASSDSYSSGANVLTF.